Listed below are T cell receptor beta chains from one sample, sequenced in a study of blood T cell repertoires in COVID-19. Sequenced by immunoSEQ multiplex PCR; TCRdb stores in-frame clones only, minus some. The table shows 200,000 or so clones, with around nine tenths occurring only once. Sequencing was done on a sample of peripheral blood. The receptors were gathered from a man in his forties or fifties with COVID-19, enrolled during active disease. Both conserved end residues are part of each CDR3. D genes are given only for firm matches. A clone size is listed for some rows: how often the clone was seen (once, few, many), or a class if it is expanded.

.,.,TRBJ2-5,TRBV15,TGTGCCACCAGACTCTCACCCGCGGAGACCCAGTACTTC,CATRLSPAETQYF
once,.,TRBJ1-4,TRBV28,TGTGCCAGCAGCGCGCAATTACTCGAAAAACTGTTTTTT,CASSAQLLEKLFF
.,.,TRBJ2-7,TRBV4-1,TGCGCCAGCAGCCAGGGTCCTAGCGAAACCTACGAGCAGTACTTC,CASSQGPSETYEQYF
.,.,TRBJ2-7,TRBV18,TGTGCCAGCTCACCACCCGGGGTCTCCTACGAGCAGTACTTC,CASSPPGVSYEQYF
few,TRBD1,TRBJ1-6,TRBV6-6,TGTGCCAGCAGCCGAGACAGGGCCAACTCCTATAATTCACCCCTCCACTTT,CASSRDRANSYNSPLHF
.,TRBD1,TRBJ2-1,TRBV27,TGTGCCAGCAGTCGGGCAGGGGGATACAATGAGCAGTTCTTC,CASSRAGGYNEQFF
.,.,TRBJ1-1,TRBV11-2,TGTGCCAGCACGACTTCGGGCACTGAAGCTTTCTTT,CASTTSGTEAFF
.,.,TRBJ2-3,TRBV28,TGTGCCAGCAGTTTAGGGGGGGCGCAAGATACGCAGTATTTT,CASSLGGAQDTQYF
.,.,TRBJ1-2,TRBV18,TGTGCCAGCTCACCATTAGAACAGGAGAACATTAACTATGGCTACACCTTC,CASSPLEQENINYGYTF
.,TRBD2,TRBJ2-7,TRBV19,TGTGCCAGTAGTCCCGATCCCGGGACTACCTACGAGCAGTACTTC,CASSPDPGTTYEQYF
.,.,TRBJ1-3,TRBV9,TGTGCCAGCAGCGAGGGGGGGTCTGGAAACACCATATATTTT,CASSEGGSGNTIYF
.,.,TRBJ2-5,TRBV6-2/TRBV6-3,TGTGCCAGCAGTACACTAAGACGGGGACAAGAGACCCAGTACTTC,CASSTLRRGQETQYF
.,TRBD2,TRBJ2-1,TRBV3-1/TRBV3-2,TGTGCCAGCAGCCTAGGGACTAGCGGGAGGGCCCTCCTAGGGCAGTTCTTC,CASSLGTSGRALLGQFF
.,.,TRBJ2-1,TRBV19,TGTGCCAGTAGTATAGAGGCGGGGACAGACTACAATGAGCAGTTCTTC,CASSIEAGTDYNEQFF
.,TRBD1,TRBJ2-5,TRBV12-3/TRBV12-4,TGTGCCAGCGGGGACAGGTTCCAAGAGACCCAGTACTTC,CASGDRFQETQYF
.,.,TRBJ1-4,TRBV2,TGTGCCAGCAGTGATTACAGTTCTGAAAAACTGTTTTTT,CASSDYSSEKLFF
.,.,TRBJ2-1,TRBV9,TGTGCCAGCAATAATGCAGGGTTGGAGGGCAATGAGCAGTTCTTC,CASNNAGLEGNEQFF
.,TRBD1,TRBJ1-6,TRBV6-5,TGTGCCAGCAGTTTGACCGGGACAGATAATTCACCCCTCCACTTT,CASSLTGTDNSPLHF
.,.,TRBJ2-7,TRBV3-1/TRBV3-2,TGTGCCAGCAGCAGTTACAGGGACTCCTACGAGCAGTACTTC,CASSSYRDSYEQYF
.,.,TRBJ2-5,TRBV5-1,TGCGCCAGCAGCGTGGGACCGCGGGAGACCCAGTACTTC,CASSVGPRETQYF
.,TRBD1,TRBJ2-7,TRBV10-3,TGTGCCATCAGCCAAGGGACAGGGTACTCCTACGAGCAGTACTTC,CAISQGTGYSYEQYF
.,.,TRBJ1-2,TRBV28,TGTGCCATTAAGACAGTGAGTGATTTCTCAGGCTACACCTTC,CAIKTVSDFSGYTF
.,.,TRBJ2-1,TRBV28,TGTGCCAGCAGCCCCGGGTTCGACCTCTACAATGAGCAGTTCTTC,CASSPGFDLYNEQFF
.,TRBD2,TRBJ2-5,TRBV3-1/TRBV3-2,TGTGCCAGCAGCCAAGATGGGGTTAGCGGGGGGGTAGAGACCCAGTACTTC,CASSQDGVSGGVETQYF
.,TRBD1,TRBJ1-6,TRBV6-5,TGTGCCAGCAGTTCGGGACAGCTGAATTCACCCCTCCACTTT,CASSSGQLNSPLHF
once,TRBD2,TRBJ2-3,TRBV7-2,TGTGCCAGCAGCCAGGGACTAGCAAAGTATTTT,CASSQGLAKYF
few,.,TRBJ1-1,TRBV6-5,TGTGCCAGCAGTTACCACACACAGAACACTGAAGCTTTCTTT,CASSYHTQNTEAFF
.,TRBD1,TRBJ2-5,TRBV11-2,TGTGCCAGCAGCTCACCGTTAGGGGGGACAGGGCATGAGACCCAGTACTTC,CASSSPLGGTGHETQYF
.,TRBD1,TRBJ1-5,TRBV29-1,TGCAGCGTGGGGACAGGCGATAATCAGCCCCAGCATTTT,CSVGTGDNQPQHF
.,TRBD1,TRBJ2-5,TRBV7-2,TGTGCCAGCAGCCTCGACAGGGCCAGTCAGCGTGAGACCCAGTACTTC,CASSLDRASQRETQYF
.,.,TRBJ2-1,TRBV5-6,TGTGCCAGCAGCTTTTCAGTTTCCTACAATGAGCAGTTCTTC,CASSFSVSYNEQFF
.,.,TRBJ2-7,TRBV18,TGTGCCAGCTCACCAGTTGAGGATTCCTACGAGCAGTACTTC,CASSPVEDSYEQYF
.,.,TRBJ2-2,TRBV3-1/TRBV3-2,TGTGCCAGCAGCTTTTTAGCGGTGGAGCTGTTTTTT,CASSFLAVELFF
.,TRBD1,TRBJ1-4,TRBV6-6,TGTGCCAGCAAATCGGGACAGGGGTCGACTAATGAAAAACTGTTTTTT,CASKSGQGSTNEKLFF
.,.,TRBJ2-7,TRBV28,TGTGCCAGCAGGGAGGATGACCGGCTATCCTACGAGCAGTACTTC,CASREDDRLSYEQYF
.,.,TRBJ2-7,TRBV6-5,TGTGCCAGCAGTTACTCGGCGGGTTCCTACGAGCAGTACTTC,CASSYSAGSYEQYF
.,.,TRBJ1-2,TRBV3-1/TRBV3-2,TGTGCCAGCAGCCCAAAGGGGTGGTATGGCTACACCTTC,CASSPKGWYGYTF
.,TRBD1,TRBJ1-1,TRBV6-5,TGTGCCAGCACCCTTGAAGGGGGCAGGGCTGAAGCTTTCTTT,CASTLEGGRAEAFF
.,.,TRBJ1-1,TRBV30,TGTGCCTGGACCCGAGACTTCAGGGGCAACACTGAAGCTTTCTTT,CAWTRDFRGNTEAFF
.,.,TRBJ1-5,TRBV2,TGTGCCAGCAGTGAGGCGGGGGTGGGCAATCAGCCCCAGCATTTT,CASSEAGVGNQPQHF
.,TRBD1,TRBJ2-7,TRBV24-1,TGTGCCACCAGTGGACAGGGCTACGAGCAGTACTTC,CATSGQGYEQYF
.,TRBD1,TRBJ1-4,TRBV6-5,TGTGCCAGCAGTTCGGCGGGACAGGGGAAAGAAAAACTGTTTTTT,CASSSAGQGKEKLFF
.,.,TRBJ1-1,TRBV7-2,TGTGCCAGCAGCTTAGGCAGGGAGAACACTGAAGCTTTCTTT,CASSLGRENTEAFF
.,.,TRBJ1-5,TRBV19,TGTGCCAGTAGTAGGGGGCCCTTCAGGAATCAGCCCCAGCATTTT,CASSRGPFRNQPQHF
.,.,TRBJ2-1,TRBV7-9,TGTGCCATTTCGGACAGGGAGGGGTACAATGAGCAGTTCTTC,CAISDREGYNEQFF
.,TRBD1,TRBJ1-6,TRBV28,TGTGCCAGCGGGGACAGCCGATCACCCCTCCACTTT,CASGDSRSPLHF
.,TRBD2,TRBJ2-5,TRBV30,TGTGCCTGGAGTCGGACTAGCGGGAGGCCCGCGGAGACCCAGTACTTC,CAWSRTSGRPAETQYF
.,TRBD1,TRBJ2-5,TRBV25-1,TGTGCCAGCAGTGCACCTGGGGGACAGAAAGAGACCCAGTACTTC,CASSAPGGQKETQYF
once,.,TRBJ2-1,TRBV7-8,TGTGCCAGCAGCGCCCAGGACAGAACCCGACCCTCCTACAATGAGCAGTTCTTC,CASSAQDRTRPSYNEQFF
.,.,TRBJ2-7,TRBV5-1,TGCGCCAGCAGCGTAGGGGTTGACTACGAGCAGTACTTC,CASSVGVDYEQYF
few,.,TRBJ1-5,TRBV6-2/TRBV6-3,TGTGCCAGCAGTTACCCAATCGGGGGAAATCAGCCCCAGCATTTT,CASSYPIGGNQPQHF
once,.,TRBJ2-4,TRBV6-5,TGTGCCAGCGGGGGGACAGACACCAAAAACATTCAGTACTTC,CASGGTDTKNIQYF
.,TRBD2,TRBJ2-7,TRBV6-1,TGTGCCAGCAGTGAAGACGTTGGCGGGAGCTACGAGCAGTACTTC,CASSEDVGGSYEQYF
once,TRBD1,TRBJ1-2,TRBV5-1,TGCGCCAGCAGCGGGACAGGGGCCGGCTATGGCTACACCTTC,CASSGTGAGYGYTF
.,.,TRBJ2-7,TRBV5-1,TGCGCCAGCAGCACCGGCGGGGGCGGGAACGAGCAGTACTTC,CASSTGGGGNEQYF